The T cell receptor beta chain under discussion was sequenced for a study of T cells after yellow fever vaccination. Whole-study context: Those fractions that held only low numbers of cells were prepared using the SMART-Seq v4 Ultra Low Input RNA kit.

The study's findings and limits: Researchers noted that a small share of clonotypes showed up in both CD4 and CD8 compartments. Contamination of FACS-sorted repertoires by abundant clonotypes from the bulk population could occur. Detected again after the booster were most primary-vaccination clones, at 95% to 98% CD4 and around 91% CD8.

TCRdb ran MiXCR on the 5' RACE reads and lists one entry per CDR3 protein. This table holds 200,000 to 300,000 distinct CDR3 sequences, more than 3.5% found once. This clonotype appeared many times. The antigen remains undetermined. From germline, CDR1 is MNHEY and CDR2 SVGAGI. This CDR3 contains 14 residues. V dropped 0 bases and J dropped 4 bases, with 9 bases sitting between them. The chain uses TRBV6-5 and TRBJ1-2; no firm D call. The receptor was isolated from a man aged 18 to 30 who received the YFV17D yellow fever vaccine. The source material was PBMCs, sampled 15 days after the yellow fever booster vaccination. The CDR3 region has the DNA TGTGCCAGCAGTTACTCGTTGGGAACCTATGGCTACACCTTC. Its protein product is CASSYSLGTYGYTF.